This T cell receptor (beta chain) was recorded in a study of blood T cell repertoires in COVID-19 (dated by TCRdb to about 2020). Context from the whole study: Samples from collaborators originated in the United States, Italy and Spain and spanned both the acute and convalescent phases of COVID-19. HLA class I and class II types, where available, came from metadata supplied by the sample provider rather than from assay-based typing. The samples were drawn from two sources: the first 160 participants of the ongoing ImmuneRACE study, and 950 to 1,500 subjects contributed by 6 global collaborators. The dataset comprised deeply sampled blood TCRbeta repertoires from subjects exposed to, actively infected with, or recovered from COVID-19. The repertoires were released in a freely available public database meant as a resource for research on the immune response to SARS-CoV-2. A de-identified subject ID, COVID-19 status, age in years and sex were almost always included in the sample metadata. The prospective study material was composed of cDNA or gDNA derived from T cells, B-cell-depleted T cells, or PBMCs. The paper as a whole reports these results and caveats: How much clinical and demographic metadata was included differed by source and by participant, and the metadata was provided uncurated.

This clone has more than one count but fewer than ten. The antigen it recognizes is unknown. No much larger clonotype is one base removed from it; base qualities were not supplied. TCRbeta CDR3 regions were amplified from genomic DNA using the immunoSEQ Assay, a bias-controlled multiplex PCR. The paper's data handling went like this. Nucleated cell counts per sample were estimated from amplification of reference gene primers within the assay. Sequence reads were collapsed and filtered to measure the absolute abundance of every unique TCRbeta CDR3 rearrangement. For each sample, productive Simpson clonality was calculated as the square root of Simpson's diversity index over productive rearrangements. TCRdb retrieved this table from immuneACCESS and kept in-frame rearrangements only. Not all clones are present; in checked studies, unresolved V genes account for under half, and no reason is known for the remainder. That table supplies the V and J calls and clone size; D and trimming were determined from the DNA. Present in this sample are more than 50,000 clones, 85% to 90% of which were seen just once. Together, the top ten hold almost 4% of the sample.

Trimming takes 3 bases off V and 7 bases off J; junction bases not matched to a gene: 8. CDR1 and CDR2, per the germline V gene (reference sequence), are SGHNT and YYREEE. The CDR3 goes from the cysteine to the phenylalanine over 14 residues. Only the CDR3 part of the read is kept: 42 bases, read in frame from the first base. The collaborating institutions used their own protocols to collect whole blood in K2EDTA tubes. For TCRbeta analysis, collaborators shipped samples as frozen whole blood, isolated PBMCs, or DNA extracted from either of those sample types. In this chain, TRBV5-4 is recombined with TRBJ2-7, and 9 junctional nucleotides match TRBD2. The TCR sequence derives from a human donor in a cohort sampled during active COVID-19. Sequencing was carried out using peripheral blood. CDR3 reads: CASSSGLASGEQYF. The DNA sequence reads TGTGCCAGCAGCTCGGGACTAGCATCCGGGGAGCAGTACTTC.